The rows below give T cell receptor beta chains drawn from one sample of a study of T-cell reconstitution after alpha-beta-depleted transplantation in children. TCRdb analysed the PCR reads with MiXCR anew, one entry per CDR3 protein. The sample shows approximately 400,000 distinct CDR3 sequences, roughly a tenth of them seen only once. The sample in question was PBMCs from the stem cell graft donor, obtained from the stem cell graft. The receptor set was obtained from a human donor who donated a stem cell graft to a child with acute myeloid leukemia. Each CDR3 is given with its conserved first and last residue. Fields, in order: V gene, J gene, clone size, D gene, CDR3 protein, CDR3 DNA. The D gene is left open where the match is weak. The size of a clone is reported for some rows only, either as once, few or many, or as a class for expanded clones.

TRBV10-3	TRBJ2-1	NA	TRBD2	CAISGPGLAGSGNEQFF	TGTGCCATCAGTGGCCCCGGACTAGCGGGATCTGGGAATGAGCAGTTCTTC
TRBV12-3/TRBV12-4	TRBJ2-7	NA	TRBD1	CASSVTGVASYEQYF	TGTGCCAGCAGTGTAACAGGGGTCGCCTCCTACGAGCAGTACTTC
TRBV4-2	TRBJ2-5	few	NA	CASSQDVPPHRGQYF	TGTGCCAGCAGCCAAGATGTCCCCCCGCACCGAGGCCAGTACTTC
TRBV27	TRBJ1-1	NA	NA	CASARDTEAFF	TGTGCCAGCGCCAGGGACACTGAAGCTTTCTTT
TRBV5-1	TRBJ2-2	many	TRBD2	CASSVAGRPETGELFF	TGCGCCAGCAGCGTAGCGGGACGACCGGAGACCGGGGAGCTGTTTTTT
TRBV5-1	TRBJ2-2	NA	TRBD2	CATTPRLAGVKTGELFF	TGCGCCACCACTCCACGGCTAGCGGGAGTAAAAACCGGGGAGCTGTTTTTT
TRBV2	TRBJ2-5	few	TRBD2	CASRPGLAGGPKTQYF	TGTGCCAGCAGGCCGGGACTAGCGGGGGGGCCGAAGACCCAGTACTTC
TRBV7-8	TRBJ2-5	few	TRBD2	CASSLTSGRKETQYF	TGTGCCAGCAGCTTAACTAGCGGGAGGAAAGAGACCCAGTACTTC
TRBV7-2	TRBJ2-3	few	TRBD2	CASSRPSGPSTDTQYF	TGTGCCAGCAGCCGACCTAGCGGGCCTAGCACAGATACGCAGTATTTT
TRBV20-1	TRBJ2-6	NA	NA	CSASTPSGANVLTF	TGCAGTGCTAGTACCCCATCTGGGGCCAACGTCCTGACTTTC
TRBV15	TRBJ2-3	few	NA	CATSDPDTQYF	TGTGCCACCAGTGATCCAGATACGCAGTATTTT
TRBV12-3/TRBV12-4	TRBJ1-2	few	NA	CASTPDRNYGYTF	TGTGCCAGCACCCCTGACAGGAACTATGGCTACACCTTC
TRBV20-1	TRBJ2-2	few	TRBD2	CSARDGLAVNTGELFF	TGCAGTGCTAGAGATGGACTAGCGGTTAACACCGGGGAGCTGTTTTTT
TRBV5-1	TRBJ1-1	NA	NA	CASSLETEMNTEAFF	TGCGCCAGCAGCTTGGAAACGGAAATGAACACTGAAGCTTTCTTT
TRBV7-9	TRBJ2-7	many	NA	CASSSNYEQYF	TGTGCCAGCAGCTCCAACTACGAGCAGTACTTC
TRBV6-2/TRBV6-3	TRBJ2-1	many	NA	CASRGSGRNEQFF	TGTGCCAGCCGTGGATCGGGAAGAAATGAGCAGTTCTTC
TRBV12-3/TRBV12-4	TRBJ1-6	NA	NA	CASSRRFGRDSPLHF	TGTGCCAGCAGCCGTCGCTTCGGACGGGATTCACCCCTCCACTTT
TRBV20-1	TRBJ2-4	NA	NA	CSAHVPGAKNIQYF	TGCAGTGCCCACGTTCCGGGAGCCAAAAACATTCAGTACTTC
TRBV9	TRBJ2-3	few	TRBD2	CASSVLAGSTDTQYF	TGTGCCAGCAGCGTTCTAGCGGGAAGCACAGATACGCAGTATTTT
TRBV7-2	TRBJ1-2	NA	TRBD1	CASSLAGQGAYGYTF	TGTGCCAGCAGCTTAGCTGGACAGGGGGCCTATGGCTACACCTTC
TRBV5-1	TRBJ2-1	NA	TRBD2	CASSEAGAPYNEQFF	TGCGCCAGCAGCGAAGCGGGAGCCCCCTACAATGAGCAGTTCTTC
TRBV12-3/TRBV12-4	TRBJ1-6	NA	NA	CASSRTGINSPLHF	TGTGCCAGCAGCCGTACAGGGATTAATTCACCCCTCCACTTT
TRBV6-5	TRBJ2-5	many	TRBD1	CASSYVSRQGRETQYF	TGTGCCAGCAGTTACGTTAGTAGACAGGGACGGGAGACCCAGTACTTC
TRBV7-2	TRBJ2-3	NA	NA	CASSREGYTDTQYF	TGTGCCAGCAGCCGGGAAGGGTACACAGATACGCAGTATTTT
TRBV30	TRBJ1-1	NA	NA	CAFRGYENTEAFF	TGTGCCTTCAGGGGTTATGAGAACACTGAAGCTTTCTTT
TRBV27	TRBJ1-1	few	NA	CASSPPSTGETEAFF	TGTGCCAGCAGTCCTCCCTCAACCGGGGAAACTGAAGCTTTCTTT
TRBV5-1	TRBJ2-2	few	NA	CASVSSGNTGELFF	TGCGCCAGCGTCTCGTCGGGGAACACCGGGGAGCTGTTTTTT
TRBV14	TRBJ1-1	NA	NA	CASSQEVGKGIITEAFF	TGTGCCAGCAGCCAAGAAGTTGGTAAGGGGATTATCACTGAAGCTTTCTTT
TRBV7-2	TRBJ2-5	NA	TRBD2	CASSWTSGGGETQYF	TGTGCCAGCAGCTGGACTAGCGGAGGGGGGGAGACCCAGTACTTC
TRBV7-8	TRBJ2-1	NA	NA	CASSLSRGFDEQFF	TGTGCCAGCAGCTTATCGCGGGGCTTCGATGAGCAGTTCTTC
TRBV12-3/TRBV12-4	TRBJ1-1	NA	NA	CASSEQVTTEAFF	TGTGCCAGCAGTGAACAGGTTACCACTGAAGCTTTCTTT
TRBV7-9	TRBJ2-7	few	TRBD1	CASSLTGQGGEQYF	TGTGCCAGCAGCTTAACGGGACAGGGCGGCGAGCAGTACTTC
TRBV6-1	TRBJ1-2	many	NA	CASSENPNYGYTF	TGTGCCAGCAGCGAGAATCCTAACTATGGCTACACCTTC
TRBV7-7	TRBJ2-3	few	TRBD2	CASSPSSGYTDTQYF	TGTGCTAGCAGCCCCTCTAGCGGGTACACAGATACGCAGTATTTT
TRBV7-2	TRBJ1-1	many	NA	CASSFEGGGKAFF	TGTGCCAGCAGCTTCGAGGGGGGCGGAAAAGCTTTCTTT
TRBV5-4	TRBJ2-2	NA	TRBD1	CASSSGQGGSGELFF	TGTGCCAGCAGCTCGGGACAGGGGGGGAGCGGGGAGCTGTTTTTT
TRBV12-3/TRBV12-4	TRBJ1-1	NA	NA	CASSFLGAGVEDTEAFF	TGTGCCAGCAGTTTTTTAGGGGCAGGGGTGGAGGACACTGAAGCTTTCTTT
TRBV20-1	TRBJ1-4	many	TRBD1	CSAGQGNEKLFF	TGCAGTGCTGGACAGGGGAATGAAAAACTGTTTTTT
TRBV6-1	TRBJ2-1	NA	TRBD1	CASKSDRGNSLNEQFF	TGTGCCAGCAAATCGGACAGGGGTAATAGTTTGAATGAGCAGTTCTTC
TRBV11-2	TRBJ2-6	NA	TRBD1	CASRDTGTAVHSGANVLTF	TGTGCCAGCAGGGACACCGGGACAGCGGTTCACTCTGGGGCCAACGTCCTGACTTTC
TRBV7-3	TRBJ2-1	few	NA	CASSSRGLENEQFF	TGTGCCAGCAGCTCTCGGGGCTTGGAGAATGAGCAGTTCTTC
TRBV5-1	TRBJ2-1	NA	NA	CASSLGVAGSSYNEQFF	TGCGCCAGCAGCTTGGGGGTAGCTGGGAGCTCCTACAATGAGCAGTTCTTC
TRBV11-2	TRBJ2-3	NA	NA	CASSLEGRDSSSTDTQYF	TGTGCCAGCAGCTTAGAGGGCAGGGATTCGTCTAGCACAGATACGCAGTATTTT
TRBV18	TRBJ1-1	few	NA	CASSRGENTEAFF	TGTGCCAGCTCACGAGGAGAGAACACTGAAGCTTTCTTT
TRBV2	TRBJ2-3	NA	NA	CASSVVTYTDTQYF	TGTGCCAGCAGTGTGGTCACTTACACAGATACGCAGTATTTT
TRBV4-2	TRBJ2-1	few	NA	CASSGAPGFSSYNEQFF	TGTGCCAGCAGCGGGGCGCCAGGGTTCAGCTCCTACAATGAGCAGTTCTTC
TRBV5-6	TRBJ2-7	few	TRBD1	CASSLAHEGQGYEQYF	TGTGCCAGCAGCTTGGCCCACGAGGGACAGGGCTACGAGCAGTACTTC
TRBV9	TRBJ2-2	NA	NA	CASSVLGGLAGELFF	TGTGCCAGCAGCGTACTCGGGGGGCTGGCCGGGGAGCTGTTTTTT